These 27 T cell receptor beta chains were all obtained from the same sample, sequenced in a study of Graves' ophthalmopathy and Graves' hyperthyroidism. The TCR beta CDR3 regions underwent amplification from RNA transcripts. Amplification began with first-round RT-PCR using HTBI primers, then second-round multiplex PCR was performed. Each CDR3 protein gets one entry after TCRdb re-called the multiplex PCR reads with MiXCR. The profile covers 900,000 to 1,200,000 distinct CDR3 sequences, with roughly two fifths appearing a single time and over 8.5% taken by the ten largest. The sequenced sample was peripheral blood or thyroid tissue (not recorded which). The receptors were sampled from an adult man with Graves' hyperthyroidism.

For the CDR3, the DNA is TGTGCCAGCAGTCGCCCAGTCTCCTACGAGCAGTACTTC. It yields the protein CASSRPVSYEQYF. The V and J genes are TRBV28 and TRBJ2-7, with D uncertain. CDR1 is MDHEN and CDR2 is SYDVKM in the germline V gene. V lost 5 bases and J lost 0, with 8 bases in between. This CDR3 comprises 13 residues. The whole variable domain, filled in from reference TRBV28 and TRBJ2-7, reads DVKVTQSSRYLVKRTGEKVFLECVQDMDHENMFWYRQDPGLGLRLIYFSYDVKMKEKGDIPEGYSVSREKKERFSLILESASTNQTSMYLCASSRPVSYEQYFGPGTRLTVT.

In regard to this clonotype: A read error may be the cause here, since a much bigger clone is one base away. The chain joins TRBV9 to TRBJ2-5; 8 bases align to TRBD1. The CDR3 has 15 amino acids. V lost 2 bases, J lost 9 bases, and 12 bases stayed unmatched. The V gene's germline CDR1 is SGDLS and CDR2 YYNGEE. CDR3 coding DNA: TGTGCCAGCAGCGTCCTCCTCAGACAGGGGATGGCCCAGTACTTC. Translated: CASSVLLRQGMAQYF.

This clonotype has just a few counts. The chain combines TRBV6-1 with TRBJ2-7, with a weak D call TRBD1 (6 bases). Germline CDR1 is MNHNS and CDR2 is SASEGT. Deletions cut 7 bases from V and 3 bases from J, with 16 bases between. The CDR3 has 14 amino acids. The DNA for the CDR3 is TGTGCCAGCAAGTCCAGGGGCCTTTACTACGAGCAGTACTTC. It codes for CASKSRGLYYEQYF.

The chain employs TRBV5-1 and TRBJ2-7; TRBD2 might be the D (6 bases). From germline, CDR1 is SGHRS and CDR2 YFSETQ. The V gene lost 4 bases and the J gene lost 4 bases, with 21 bases spanning the gap. The length of the CDR3 is 16 residues. The CDR3 coding sequence is TGCGCCAGCAGCCCCGGGCCTACGTGGGGGGATTACGAGCAGTACTTC. Translating it yields CASSPGPTWGDYEQYF.

The chain carries TRBV7-9 and TRBJ2-7; the match to TRBD2 covers 7 bases. This CDR3 has 14 amino acids. V shed 8 bases, J shed 5 bases, and the junction held 12 bases outside the gene matches. The germline V gene has CDR1 SEHNR and CDR2 FQNEAQ (reference sequence). The CDR3 loop is CASSLGRELNEQYF. As DNA, the CDR3 is TGTGCCAGCTCCCTAGGGCGGGAGCTCAACGAGCAGTACTTC.

This clonotype was found many times. The rearrangement uses TRBV9 and TRBJ1-2; 8 bases map to TRBD1. This CDR3 has 17 residues. Germline CDR1 reads SGDLS; CDR2 reads YYNGEE. Trimming cost V 3 bases and J 0 bases; bases outside gene matches: 10. The CDR3 DNA follows: TGTGCCAGCAGCGAAGGTCCCGGGACAGGAACTAACTATGGCTACACCTTC. Amino acid sequence: CASSEGPGTGTNYGYTF.

This clonotype was recorded a few times. The gene calls are TRBV4-1 and TRBJ1-1; D is ambiguous. The V gene's germline CDR1 is MGHRA and CDR2 YSYEKL. CDR3 length: 13 amino acids. The V and J ends lost 0 bases and 4 bases respectively, with 6 bases between them. The CDR3 coding sequence is TGCGCCAGCAGCCAAGAAAGGTTCACTGAAGCTTTCTTT. This sequence encodes CASSQERFTEAFF.

This clonotype was counted at least ten times. The genes are TRBV6-5 and TRBJ1-6, with 11 bases matching TRBD1. Germline V CDR1 and CDR2: MNHEY, SVGAGI. The CDR3 length is 16 residues. V lost 7 bases and J lost 8; bases outside the gene matches: 10. The CDR3 protein is CASNLGQGVTDSPLHF. In nucleotides, the CDR3 is TGTGCCAGCAATCTGGGACAGGGGGTAACGGATTCACCCCTCCACTTT.

This clonotype has a handful of counts. The V call is TRBV4-3, the J call TRBJ2-2, with 8 nucleotides matching TRBD1. CDR3 length: 18 amino acids. Germline V lookup: CDR1 LGHNA, CDR2 YSLEER. The V segment lost 4 bases and the J segment 0 bases; nucleotides outside the gene matches: 10. The CDR3 bases are TGCGCCAGCAGCCGAACGGACAGGGTTCGAGCGAACACCGGGGAGCTGTTTTTT. It translates to CASSRTDRVRANTGELFF.

This clonotype showed up many times. V gene TRBV11-2 combines with J gene TRBJ2-7; a weak D match, TRBD1 (5 bases). V lost 5 bases to trimming and J lost 6 bases, with 17 bases between them. This CDR3 is 14 amino acids long. CDR1 is SGHAT and CDR2 is FQNNGV in the germline V gene. The chain's CDR3 is CASSQQASRGEQYF. In DNA form, the CDR3 reads TGTGCCAGCAGCCAACAGGCTTCTAGAGGCGAGCAGTACTTC.

This clonotype was found a few times. The chain joins TRBV7-2 to TRBJ2-2, with 9 bases matching TRBD1. V trimming: 3 bases; J trimming: 5 bases; junction bases outside the gene matches: 7. The CDR3 covers 16 residues. The germline V gene encodes CDR1 SGHTA and CDR2 FQGNSA. The CDR3 here is CASSLGDRAGTGELFF. CDR3 nucleotides: TGTGCCAGCAGCTTGGGGGACAGGGCTGGAACCGGGGAGCTGTTTTTT.

In its sample, this clonotype was seen once. The V gene is TRBV7-8, the J gene TRBJ1-6; 8 positions match TRBD1. Trimming cost V 6 bases and J 8 bases; bases outside gene matches: 12. The germline CDR1 and CDR2 sequences are SGHVS and FQNEAQ. The CDR3 loop spans 16 amino acids. The chain's CDR3 is CASSRRQGRSDSPLHF. The CDR3 DNA is TGTGCCAGCAGTCGACGACAGGGGAGGTCGGATTCACCCCTCCACTTT.

On this clonotype itself: A read error may account for a junction end that differs from germline. The chain employs TRBV10-3 and TRBJ2-6; TRBD1 agrees at 11 bases. This CDR3 is 16 amino acids long. The germline CDR1 and CDR2 sequences are ENHRY and SYGVKD. The chain's CDR3 is CASSWTGGAGANVLTF. In nucleotides, the CDR3 is TGTGCCAGCAGTTGGACAGGGGGCGCTGGGGCCAACGTCCTGACTTTC.

This clonotype has ten or more counts. The gene calls are TRBV2 and TRBJ2-2, with no clear D. This CDR3 has 13 amino acids. V was cut by 7 bases and J by 3 bases, with 9 bases left in between. Germline V lookup: CDR1 SNHLY, CDR2 FYNNEI. This CDR3 is CASTPQDTGELFF. The CDR3 nucleotides are TGTGCCAGCACCCCCCAAGACACCGGGGAGCTGTTTTTT.

The rearrangement uses TRBV7-2 and TRBJ1-4, with a weak D call TRBD1 (5 bases). Germline V gene data show CDR1 as SGHTA and CDR2 as FQGNSA. CDR3 length: 16 amino acids. With 8 bases removed from V and 7 bases from J, the gap between germline ends came to 23 bases. CDR3 in DNA: TGTGCCAGCTTAGTCGCAGGGCAAGGAGGCCGTGAAAAACTGTTTTTT. Translated: CASLVAGQGGREKLFF.

This chain joins TRBV7-2 and TRBJ1-2; 12 bases line up with TRBD1. Germline V lookup: CDR1 SGHTA, CDR2 FQGNSA. The V gene end was trimmed by 5 bases and the J gene end by 3 bases; junction bases not matched to a gene: 13. This CDR3 is built from 18 residues. The CDR3 DNA reads TGTGCCAGCAGCCAAGATGAGGGACAGGGGGCGTCGGACTATGGCTACACCTTC. Translating it yields CASSQDEGQGASDYGYTF. Full variable domain (outside the CDR3, taken from reference TRBV7-2 and TRBJ1-2): GAGVSQSPSNKVTEKGKDVELRCDPISGHTALYWYRQSLGQGLEFLIYFQGNSAPDKSGLPSDRFSAERTGGSVSTLTIQRTQQEDSAVYLCASSQDEGQGASDYGYTFGSGTRLTVV.

A note on this clonotype: One end of the junction does not line up with germline, which may come from a read error. The CDR3 DNA sequence: TGTGCCAGCAGCTTGAATATAGGGGCTGGGGCCAACGTCCTGACTTTC. Encoded protein: CASSLNIGAGANVLTF. V is TRBV5-1 and J is TRBJ2-6; D perhaps matches TRBD1 (5 bases). Germline-derived CDR1 and CDR2 are SGHRS and YFSETQ. This CDR3 spans 16 amino acids.

The gene calls are TRBV10-2 and TRBJ2-7; the D gene is possibly TRBD1 (8 bases). V lost 4 bases to trimming and J lost 1 base, with 20 bases between them. Germline V CDR1 and CDR2: WSHSY, SAAADI. The CDR3 runs 17 residues. As DNA, the CDR3 is TGCGCCAGCAGTGGCGGGCAGGGGGCGGGAGTTTCCTACGAGCAGTACTTC. It specifies CASSGGQGAGVSYEQYF.

About this clonotype: At one end the junction does not follow the germline gene, possibly because of a read error. V is TRBV29-1 and J is TRBJ1-1; no reliable D call. The CDR3 sequence is 11 residues long. Germline V lookup: CDR1 SQVTM, CDR2 ANQGSEA. The CDR3 here is CSVGRITEAFF. In nucleotides, the CDR3 is TGCAGTGTTGGACGGATCACTGAAGCTTTCTTT.

The V call is TRBV7-8, the J call TRBJ2-5; maybe TRBD2 (5 bases). The V end lost 0 bases, the J end lost 6 bases, and 14 bases lay between the germline ends. CDR1 and CDR2 from the germline V gene are SGHVS and FQNEAQ. The CDR3 extends over 15 amino acids. The CDR3: CASSLARAMSKTQYF. CDR3 coding DNA: TGTGCCAGCAGCTTAGCGCGGGCGATGTCTAAGACCCAGTACTTC.

Points on this clonotype: One end of the junction is discordant with germline, which a read error may explain. The CDR3 loop is CARTAGDRVYGHTF. As DNA, the CDR3 is TGTGCCCGCACCGCCGGGGACAGGGTCTATGGCCACACCTTC. The chain employs TRBV7-9 and TRBJ1-2; 9 nucleotides agree with TRBD1. CDR1 is SEHNR and CDR2 is FQNEAQ in the germline V gene (reference sequence). This CDR3 has 14 amino acids. Drawing the rest from reference TRBV7-9 and TRBJ1-2, the complete variable domain is DTGVSQNPRHKITKRGQNVTFRCDPISEHNRLYWYRQTLGQGPEFLTYFQNEAQLEKSRLLSDRFSAERPKGSFSTLEIQRTEQGDSAMYLCARTAGDRVYGHTFGSGTRLTVV.

As DNA, the CDR3 is TGTGCCAGCAGCCACGGCCCTAAAATCACTAACTATGGCTACACCTTC. Translation: CASSHGPKITNYGYTF. The chain uses TRBV7-2 and TRBJ1-2, with no clear D. CDR1 and CDR2 (germline): SGHTA, FQGNSA. V lost 5 bases, J lost 0 bases, and 16 bases lay in between. CDR3 length: 16 amino acids.

Many counts were recorded for this clonotype. The chain employs TRBV10-1 and TRBJ1-1; D gene uncertain. Germline CDR1 is WNHNN and CDR2 is SYGVQD (reference sequence). This CDR3 is built from 13 residues. The V end lost 3 bases, the J end lost 3 bases, and 8 bases lay between the germline ends. This chain's CDR3 is CASSDYSDTEAFF. As DNA, the CDR3 is TGCGCCAGCAGTGATTATTCGGACACTGAAGCTTTCTTT.

V and J are TRBV6-6 and TRBJ1-1; TRBD1 agrees at 9 bases. The CDR3 covers 16 residues. CDR1 MNHNY and CDR2 SVGAGI come from the germline V gene (reference sequence). Trimming took 0 bases from V and 10 from J; bases not matched to a gene: 12. CDR3 sequence reads: CASSYSGPPQGAGAFF. DNA of the CDR3: TGTGCCAGCAGTTACTCGGGTCCCCCACAGGGGGCCGGAGCTTTCTTT.

This clonotype appeared many times. The chain links TRBV7-9 to TRBJ1-4; perhaps TRBD1 as D (6 bases). V shed 5 bases and J shed 8 bases, with 18 bases lying between them. The length of the CDR3 is 15 residues. Per germline, CDR1 SEHNR and CDR2 FQNEAQ (reference sequence). The CDR3 DNA is TGTGCCAGCAGCACCGGAACAGGGCGGGACGAAAAACTGTTTTTT. Protein product: CASSTGTGRDEKLFF.

The V and J genes are TRBV7-2 and TRBJ1-6; 8 nucleotides align to TRBD1. Trimming cost V 4 bases and J 7 bases; bases outside gene matches: 12. The CDR3 loop spans 17 amino acids. Germline assignment: CDR1 SGHTA and CDR2 FQGNSA. CDR3 sequence reads: CASSSSGGAGGNSPLHF. CDR3 bases: TGTGCCAGCAGCTCCTCGGGGGGGGCAGGGGGCAATTCACCCCTCCACTTT.

This clonotype was picked up one time. CDR3 loop: CSVETAGTTNEKLFF. The DNA for the CDR3 is TGCAGCGTTGAAACAGCCGGGACGACTAATGAAAAACTGTTTTTT. The V gene is TRBV29-1, the J gene TRBJ1-4, with a tentative D call TRBD1 (5 bases). CDR1 is SQVTM and CDR2 is ANQGSEA in the germline V gene. V was pared by 2 bases and J by 2 bases, with 12 bases between. The CDR3 covers 15 residues. Filled out from reference TRBV29-1 and TRBJ1-4, the complete variable domain reads SAVISQKPSRDICQRGTSLTIQCQVDSQVTMMFWYRQQPGQSLTLIATANQGSEATYESGFVIDKFPISRPNLTFSTLTVSNMSPEDSSIYLCSVETAGTTNEKLFFGSGTQLSVL.